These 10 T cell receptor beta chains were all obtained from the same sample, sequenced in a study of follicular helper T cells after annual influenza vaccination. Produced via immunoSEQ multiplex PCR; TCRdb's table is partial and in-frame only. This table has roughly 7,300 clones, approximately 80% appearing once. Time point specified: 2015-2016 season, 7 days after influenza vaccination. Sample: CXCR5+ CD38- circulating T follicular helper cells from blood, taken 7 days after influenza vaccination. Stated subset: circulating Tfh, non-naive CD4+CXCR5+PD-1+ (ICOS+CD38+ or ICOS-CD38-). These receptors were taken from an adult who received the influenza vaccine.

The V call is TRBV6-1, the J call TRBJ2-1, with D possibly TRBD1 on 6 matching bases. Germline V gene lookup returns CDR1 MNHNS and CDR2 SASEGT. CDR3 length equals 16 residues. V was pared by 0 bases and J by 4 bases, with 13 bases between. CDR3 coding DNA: TGTGCCAGCAGTGAAGCGGCTACAGGGCGATACAATGAGCAGTTCTTC. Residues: CASSEAATGRYNEQFF.

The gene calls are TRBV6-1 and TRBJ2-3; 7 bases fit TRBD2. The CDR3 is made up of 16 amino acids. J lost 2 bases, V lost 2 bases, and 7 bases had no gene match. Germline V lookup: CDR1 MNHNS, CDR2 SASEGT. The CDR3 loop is CASSEFGRRVTDTQYF. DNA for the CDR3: TGTGCCAGCAGTGAATTCGGGAGGCGGGTCACAGATACGCAGTATTTT.

The chain's CDR3 is CASSYRGQYNEQFF. In DNA form, the CDR3 reads TGTGCCAGCAGTTACCGAGGACAGTACAATGAGCAGTTCTTC. The V gene is TRBV6-5, the J gene TRBJ2-1; maybe TRBD1 (6 bases). This CDR3 is built from 14 residues. Per the germline V gene, CDR1 is MNHEY and CDR2 is SVGAGI. V lost 2 bases and J lost 4, with 9 bases in between.

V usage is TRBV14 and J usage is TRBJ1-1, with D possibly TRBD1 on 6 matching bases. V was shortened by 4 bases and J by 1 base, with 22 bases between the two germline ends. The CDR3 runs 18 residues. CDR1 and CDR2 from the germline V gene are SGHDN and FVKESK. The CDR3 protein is CASSPPPGARRKNTEAFF. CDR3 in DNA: TGTGCCAGCAGCCCCCCGCCGGGGGCACGACGAAAGAACACTGAAGCTTTCTTT.

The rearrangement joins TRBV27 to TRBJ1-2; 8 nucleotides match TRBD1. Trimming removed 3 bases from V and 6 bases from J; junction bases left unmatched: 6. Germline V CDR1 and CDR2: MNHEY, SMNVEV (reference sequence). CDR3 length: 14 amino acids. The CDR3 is CASSFRAGGNGYTF. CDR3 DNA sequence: TGTGCCAGCAGTTTCCGGGCAGGGGGCAATGGCTACACCTTC.

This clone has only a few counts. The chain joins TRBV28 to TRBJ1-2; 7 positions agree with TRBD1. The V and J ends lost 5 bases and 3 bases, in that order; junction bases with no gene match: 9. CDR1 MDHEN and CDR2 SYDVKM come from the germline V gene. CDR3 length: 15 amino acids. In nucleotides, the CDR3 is TGTGCCAGCAGTCCTCGACAGGGAAACTACTATGGCTACACCTTC. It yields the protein CASSPRQGNYYGYTF.

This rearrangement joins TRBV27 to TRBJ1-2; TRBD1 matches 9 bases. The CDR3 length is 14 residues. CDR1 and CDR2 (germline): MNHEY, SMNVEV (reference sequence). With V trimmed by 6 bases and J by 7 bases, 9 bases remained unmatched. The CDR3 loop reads CASRSTGTGPGYTF. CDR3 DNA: TGTGCCAGCAGGAGTACCGGGACAGGGCCTGGCTACACCTTC.

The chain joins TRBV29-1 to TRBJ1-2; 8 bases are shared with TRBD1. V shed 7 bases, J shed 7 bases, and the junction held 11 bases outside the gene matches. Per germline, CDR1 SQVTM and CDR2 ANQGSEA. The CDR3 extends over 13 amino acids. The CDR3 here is CSAKPQGAVGYTF. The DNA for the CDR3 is TGCAGCGCGAAGCCCCAGGGGGCAGTTGGCTACACCTTC.

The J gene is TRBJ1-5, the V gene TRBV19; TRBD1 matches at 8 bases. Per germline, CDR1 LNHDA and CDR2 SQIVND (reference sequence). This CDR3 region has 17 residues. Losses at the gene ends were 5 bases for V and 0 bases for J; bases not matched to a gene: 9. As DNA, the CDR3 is TGTGCCAGTAGTCTCATTAGGGGACAGGATAGCAATCAGCCCCAGCATTTT. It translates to CASSLIRGQDSNQPQHF. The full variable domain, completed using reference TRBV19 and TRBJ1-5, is DGGITQSPKYLFRKEGQNVTLSCEQNLNHDAMYWYRQDPGQGLRLIYYSQIVNDFQKGDIAEGYSVSREKKESFPLTVTSAQKNPTAFYLCASSLIRGQDSNQPQHFGDGTRLSIL.

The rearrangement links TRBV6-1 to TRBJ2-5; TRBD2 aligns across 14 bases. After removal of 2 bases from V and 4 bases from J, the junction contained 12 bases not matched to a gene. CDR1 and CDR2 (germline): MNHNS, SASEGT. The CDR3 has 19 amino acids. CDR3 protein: CASSESGLAGGIMRETQYF. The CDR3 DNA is TGTGCCAGCAGTGAATCCGGACTAGCGGGAGGTATTATGCGAGAGACCCAGTACTTC.